The rows below give T cell receptor beta chains drawn from one sample of a study of beta chain features in type 1 diabetes. Assay: immunoSEQ multiplex PCR; the TCRdb copy retains only in-frame clones and omits some. The table lists about 42,000 clones, roughly 50% of them singletons. The sample was stem cell memory CD4+ T cells from blood. These receptor sequences come from a woman in her 30s in good health. The CDR3 runs from the conserved cysteine through the conserved F or W. A D gene is named only where the DNA matches it firmly. Size values are once, few and many counts, or a class for expanded clones, and some rows have none.

clone size,D gene,V gene,J gene,CDR3 DNA,CDR3 protein
NA,NA,TRBV19,TRBJ2-2,TGTGCCAGTAGTCTACTAGTCACCGGGGAGCTGTTTTTT,CASSLLVTGELFF
NA,TRBD2,TRBV7-2,TRBJ2-5,TGTGCCAGCAGCTTCCGGACTAGCGGAGGGGAGACCCAGTACTTC,CASSFRTSGGETQYF
medium-sized,NA,TRBV29-1,TRBJ2-3,TGCAGCGTTGGGCAGGGGATGTCAGATACGCAGTATTTT,CSVGQGMSDTQYF
few,NA,TRBV7-9,TRBJ1-5,TGTGCCAGCAGCTTAGAGGGAGGGTGGGGAAGCAATCAGCCCCAGCATTTT,CASSLEGGWGSNQPQHF
once,NA,TRBV4-2,TRBJ2-3,TGTGCCAGCAGCCAAGATTTCGCTTCTTATGGCGGTAGCACAGATACGCAGTATTTT,CASSQDFASYGGSTDTQYF
few,TRBD1,TRBV7-3,TRBJ2-1,TGTGCCAGCAGCGAAGACAGGGGGGGCAATGAGCAGTTCTTC,CASSEDRGGNEQFF
NA,NA,TRBV10-3,TRBJ1-1,TGTGCCATCAGTGAAAGGCAGGGTGGCACTGAAGCTTTCTTT,CAISERQGGTEAFF
NA,NA,TRBV4-2,TRBJ1-1,TGTGCCAGCAGCCATACCGACAGACTGAACACTGAAGCTTTCTTT,CASSHTDRLNTEAFF
few,TRBD2,TRBV9,TRBJ2-6,TGTGCCAGCAGCGTACTAGCGGCCTTCGGGGCCAACGTCCTGACTTTC,CASSVLAAFGANVLTF
few,NA,TRBV7-2,TRBJ2-7,TGTGCCAGCAGCGACAGGTCTACCTACGAGCAGTACTTC,CASSDRSTYEQYF
NA,TRBD2,TRBV18,TRBJ2-1,TGTGCCAGCTCCCCCATTAGCGGGAGGGCCGGCAATGAGCAGTTCTTC,CASSPISGRAGNEQFF
NA,TRBD1,TRBV19,TRBJ2-3,TGTGCCAGTAGATGGGGACAGGGGCCAGATACGCAGTATTTT,CASRWGQGPDTQYF
few,NA,TRBV11-3,TRBJ1-5,TGTGCCAGCAGCTTCCTAGGGAGGGCGAGCAATCAGCCCCAGCATTTT,CASSFLGRASNQPQHF
NA,NA,TRBV27,TRBJ2-7,TGTGCCAGCAGTTTATCTCGACAGCCATATGAGCAGTACTTC,CASSLSRQPYEQYF
NA,TRBD1,TRBV2,TRBJ2-1,TGTGCCAGCAGTTTAACAGGGGCCCTTTCCTACAATGAGCAGTTCTTC,CASSLTGALSYNEQFF
NA,TRBD2,TRBV4-1,TRBJ2-1,TGCGCCAGCAGCCACGCCCTTAGGCGGGAGAGCCACAATGAGCAGTTCTTC,CASSHALRRESHNEQFF